This passage covers 16 T cell receptor beta chains from one sample sequenced in a study of blood T cell repertoires in COVID-19 (dated by TCRdb to the early 2020s). The library was generated by the immunoSEQ multiplex PCR assay. Held by TCRdb, this immuneACCESS table contains in-frame sequences only and omits some clones. Under half of the omission traces to an unresolved V gene where checked; the cause of the rest is unknown. The sample table lists roughly 150,000 clones, approximately 78% of them with a count of one. Clones ranked in the top ten supply around 9.9% of the sample. The sequenced sample was peripheral blood. Every receptor here comes from a human donor in a cohort sampled during active COVID-19.

The V gene is TRBV19, the J gene TRBJ2-7; maybe TRBD1 (6 bases). The CDR3 is 14 amino acids. The V and J ends lost 4 bases and 2 bases respectively, with 12 bases between them. Germline lookup yields CDR1 LNHDA and CDR2 SQIVND (reference sequence). CDR3 region: CASSSQTGTYEQYF. CDR3 nucleotide sequence: TGTGCCAGTAGTAGCCAGACAGGTACCTACGAGCAGTACTTC.

The chain uses TRBV5-6 and TRBJ1-1; tentatively, D is TRBD1 (5 bases). Germline values: CDR1 SGHDT, CDR2 YYEEEE. This CDR3 contains 16 residues. Trimming took off 0 bases at V and 0 bases at J, with 12 bases between the two ends. CDR3 sequence (DNA): TGTGCCAGCAGCTTGGAGGCAGGGAAGATGAACACTGAAGCTTTCTTT. Protein sequence: CASSLEAGKMNTEAFF.

The chain uses TRBV7-9 and TRBJ1-5; maybe TRBD1 (5 bases). The germline V gene encodes CDR1 SEHNR and CDR2 FQNEAQ (reference sequence). V lost 2 bases to trimming and J lost 2 bases, with 7 bases between them. The CDR3 is 14 amino acids. The chain's CDR3 is CASSLTTGNQPQHF. Written as DNA, the CDR3 is TGTGCCAGCAGCTTAACGACAGGCAATCAGCCCCAGCATTTT.

This chain links TRBV9 with TRBJ2-5; D possibly corresponds to TRBD1 (6 bases). There are 13 residues in the CDR3. CDR1 is SGDLS, CDR2 YYNGEE, per germline. Trimming took 1 base from V and 4 from J, leaving 8 bases between them. The CDR3 region has the DNA TGTGCCAGCAGCGTACAGGGGTCAGAGACCCAGTACTTC. This sequence encodes CASSVQGSETQYF.

This chain connects TRBV5-6 to TRBJ2-1; tentative D call: TRBD1 (5 bases). Trimming removed 2 bases at V and 7 bases at J, with 7 bases between. Germline CDR1 reads SGHDT; CDR2 reads YYEEEE. CDR3 length: 12 residues. Here the CDR3 reads CASSFAGNEQFF. CDR3 bases: TGTGCCAGCAGCTTTGCAGGGAATGAGCAGTTCTTC.

CDR3 region: CASRRSLVGTEAFF. The CDR3 DNA sequence: TGTGCCAGCAGACGTAGCCTGGTGGGCACTGAAGCTTTCTTT. The chain has TRBV27 and TRBJ1-1; D gene unclear. Germline assignment: CDR1 MNHEY and CDR2 SMNVEV (reference sequence). Trimming cost V 6 bases and J 4 bases, with 15 bases left between them. CDR3 length: 14 amino acids.

The rearrangement links TRBV2 to TRBJ1-2, with 8 bases matching TRBD1. Germline V lookup: CDR1 SNHLY, CDR2 FYNNEI. The CDR3 runs to 12 residues. J lost 8 bases, V lost 6 bases, and 5 bases had no gene match. The CDR3 DNA is TGTGCCAGCAGGCCCGACAGGGGAGGCTACACCTTC. Protein sequence: CASRPDRGGYTF.

The chain links TRBV6-2 or TRBV6-3 to TRBJ1-2; no clear D. V gave up 0 bases and J gave up 3 bases, with 11 bases separating them. In germline, CDR1 is MNHEY, CDR2 SVGEGT. This CDR3 comprises 15 residues. The CDR3 DNA reads as TGTGCCAGCAGTTACTCGGCCTCGCTGGACTATGGCTACACCTTC. Translated, it gives CASSYSASLDYGYTF.

V is TRBV2 and J is TRBJ2-1; 7 nucleotides line up with TRBD2. The length of the CDR3 is 15 residues. Germline CDR1 and CDR2: SNHLY and FYNNEI. After removal of 8 bases from V and 7 bases from J, the junction contained 14 bases not matched to a gene. CDR3: CASSFEGRVGNEQFF. The DNA of the CDR3 is TGTGCCAGCTCCTTCGAGGGGAGGGTCGGGAATGAGCAGTTCTTC.

This clone has just one count. The chain couples TRBV18 to TRBJ1-1, with D tentatively TRBD1 (5 bases). Germline V gene lookup returns CDR1 KGHSH and CDR2 LQKENI. V lost 6 bases, J lost 4 bases, and 12 bases lay in between. CDR3 size: 13 residues. CDR3 DNA: TGTGCCAGCTCGGGGGGGTTGACCACTGAAGCTTTCTTT. It is translated as CASSGGLTTEAFF.

The chain is built from TRBV24-1 and TRBJ2-2, with 7 nucleotides matching TRBD1. The V segment lost 5 bases and the J segment 6 bases; nucleotides outside the gene matches: 11. Germline V CDR1 and CDR2: KGHDR, SFDVKD. The CDR3 covers 16 residues. The CDR3 nucleotides are TGTGCCACCAGTGTAAATAACAGGGGTACGGCCGGGGAGCTGTTTTTT. It translates to CATSVNNRGTAGELFF.

The chain uses TRBV19 and TRBJ2-2, with D hard to call. CDR3 length: 13 residues. V lost 3 bases and J lost 6, with 8 bases in between. The germline V gene encodes CDR1 LNHDA and CDR2 SQIVND (reference sequence). CDR3 amino acids: CASSILSAGELFF. DNA of the CDR3: TGTGCCAGTAGTATCTTGAGCGCCGGGGAGCTGTTTTTT.

The chain has TRBV3-1 (or the pseudogene TRBV3-2) and TRBJ2-7; D possibly corresponds to TRBD2 (5 bases). The CDR3 consists of 15 residues. Germline V lookup: CDR1 LGHDT, CDR2 YNNKEL (reference sequence). Trimming cost V 7 bases and J 2 bases, with 18 bases left between them. CDR3 sequence (DNA): TGTGCCAGCAACCACCGGGATTTGGGGACCTACGAGCAGTACTTC. This codes for CASNHRDLGTYEQYF.

The genes are TRBV20-1 and TRBJ2-7, with D perhaps matching TRBD2 (5 bases). Germline CDR1 DFQATT, CDR2 SNEGSKA (reference sequence). This CDR3 is built from 11 residues. Deletions cut 4 bases from V and 7 bases from J, with 11 bases between. The CDR3 spells CSAIGLEEQYF. The CDR3 DNA sequence: TGCAGTGCTATCGGACTCGAGGAGCAGTACTTC.

The rearrangement uses TRBV5-6 and TRBJ2-7, with TRBD2 matching over 9 bases. Per the germline V gene, CDR1 is SGHDT and CDR2 is YYEEEE. The CDR3 is 14 amino acids. V was clipped by 3 bases and J by 4 bases; unmatched bases: 5. CDR3 DNA: TGTGCCAGCAGCTCCGGACTAGCGCCGTACGAGCAGTACTTC. Protein sequence: CASSSGLAPYEQYF.

The chain is built from TRBV5-5 and TRBJ2-5; possible D gene TRBD1, 6 bases. Trimming shortened V by 3 bases and J by 5 bases, and 14 bases separated the two germline ends. The CDR3 runs 14 residues. CDR1 and CDR2 (germline): SGHKS, YYEKEE (reference sequence). CDR3: CASSWEQGPETQYF. CDR3 DNA sequence: TGTGCCAGCAGCTGGGAACAGGGACCGGAGACCCAGTACTTC.